This entry lists 18 T cell receptor beta chains sequenced from one sample in a study of blood T cell repertoires in COVID-19 (dated by TCRdb to about 2020). Preparation of the library involved the immunoSEQ multiplex PCR assay. TCRdb stores this immuneACCESS table with in-frame sequences only. Part of the clones is absent; in the studies checked, under half of the shortfall reflects unresolved V genes, and no reason is known for the rest. The sample table contains roughly 150,000 clones; only one count was recorded for 89% of them. In total, the top ten clones hold less than 3% of the sample. Sequences were obtained from peripheral blood. Receptors were obtained from a man in his sixties with acute or convalescent COVID-19.

The genes are TRBV4-1 and TRBJ2-7; D perhaps matches TRBD1 (6 bases). The germline gives CDR1 MGHRA, CDR2 YSYEKL. The V and J ends lost 2 bases and 2 bases respectively, with 19 bases between them. The CDR3 is 17 amino acids. CDR3 loop: CASSQIWGTGTPYEQYF. In DNA form, the CDR3 reads TGCGCCAGCAGCCAAATATGGGGTACGGGGACACCCTACGAGCAGTACTTC.

The chain combines TRBV3-1 (or the pseudogene TRBV3-2) with TRBJ1-2; possibly TRBD1 for D (5 bases). Germline V gene lookup returns CDR1 LGHDT and CDR2 YNNKEL (reference sequence). This CDR3 spans 15 amino acids. The V end lost 1 base, the J end lost 4 bases, and 13 bases lay between the germline ends. CDR3 DNA: TGTGCCAGCAGCCAAGCACCTACAGGATCCTATGGCTACACCTTC. Translating gives CASSQAPTGSYGYTF.

This chain links TRBV2 with TRBJ1-1; D is unclear. The CDR3 sequence is 14 residues long. The germline V and J ends were trimmed by 7 bases and 0 bases, with 12 bases remaining between them. Germline V gene lookup returns CDR1 SNHLY and CDR2 FYNNEI. The CDR3 region is CASTSFRLNTEAFF. Here the CDR3 DNA reads TGTGCCAGCACCTCCTTTCGGTTGAACACTGAAGCTTTCTTT.

The DNA of the CDR3 is TGTGCCATGCGTCCCGGGACAGGAGACAATGAGCAGTTCTTC. It specifies CAMRPGTGDNEQFF. The chain combines TRBV10-3 with TRBJ2-1; 8 nucleotides match TRBD1. J was trimmed by 5 bases and V by 9 bases; bases with no gene match: 9. Germline CDR1 is ENHRY and CDR2 is SYGVKD. The CDR3 is 14 residues long.

The V call is TRBV5-4, the J call TRBJ2-1; 9 bases map to TRBD1. V gave up 4 bases and J gave up 6 bases; unmatched junction bases: 5. CDR1 is SGHNT and CDR2 is YYREEE in the germline V gene (reference sequence). CDR3 size: 14 residues. The CDR3 loop is CASSKNRGPNEQFF. The CDR3 DNA reads as TGTGCCAGCAGCAAAAACAGGGGGCCCAATGAGCAGTTCTTC.

The chain has TRBV12-3 or TRBV12-4 and TRBJ1-2, with TRBD1 identical over 7 bases. CDR3 length equals 13 residues. Unmatched junction bases numbered 7, after V lost 5 bases and J lost 7 bases. CDR3 residues: CASSLQGQGGYTF. CDR3 sequence (DNA): TGTGCCAGCAGTCTACAGGGGCAGGGTGGCTACACCTTC.

Points on this clone: Other DNA sequences from this sample encode an identical CDR3 as well. This sequence joins TRBV7-9 and TRBJ1-1, with D perhaps matching TRBD1 (6 bases). The CDR3 is 14 residues long. Deletions cut 1 base from V and 6 bases from J, with 12 bases between. Germline CDR1 SEHNR, CDR2 FQNEAQ (reference sequence). The CDR3 protein is CASSLESGGSEAFF. Written as DNA, the CDR3 is TGTGCCAGCAGCTTAGAATCGGGGGGCTCTGAAGCTTTCTTT.

About this clone itself: Other DNA sequences of this sample code for an identical CDR3. This chain links TRBV27 with TRBJ2-1, with 8 bases that match TRBD2. The CDR3 covers 15 residues. V dropped 0 bases and J dropped 3; count of bases not matched to a gene: 1. In germline, CDR1 is MNHEY, CDR2 SMNVEV (reference sequence). The DNA of the CDR3 is TGTGCCAGCAGTTTATCGAGCGGGGGCTACAATGAGCAGTTCTTC. Amino acids: CASSLSSGGYNEQFF.

The chain uses TRBV6-5 and TRBJ2-1; TRBD1 aligns across 8 bases. Unmatched junction bases numbered 12, after V lost 7 bases and J lost 7 bases. The CDR3 consists of 15 residues. Germline V CDR1 and CDR2: MNHEY, SVGAGI. CDR3 region: CASTPIRQGANEQFF. CDR3 in DNA: TGTGCCAGCACCCCGATACGGCAGGGGGCGAATGAGCAGTTCTTC.

The chain employs TRBV18 and TRBJ1-1; 11 positions match TRBD1. The CDR3 is 16 amino acids. The germline CDR1 and CDR2 sequences are KGHSH and LQKENI. V lost 3 bases to trimming and J lost 5 bases; unmatched junction nucleotides: 8. For the CDR3, the DNA is TGTGCCAGCTCACCCCTCGGGGGACAGGGGGGGACTGAAGCTTTCTTT. Amino acid sequence: CASSPLGGQGGTEAFF.

This chain links TRBV18 with TRBJ2-3; TRBD2 matches 7 bases. From germline, CDR1 is KGHSH and CDR2 LQKENI. V dropped 3 bases and J dropped 6; count of bases not matched to a gene: 6. The CDR3 extends over 14 amino acids. CDR3 coding DNA: TGTGCCAGCTCACCCGGACTAGATTTTGATACGCAGTATTTT. Protein: CASSPGLDFDTQYF. Variable domain in full (rest from reference TRBV18 and TRBJ2-3): NAGVMQNPRHLVRRRGQEARLRCSPMKGHSHVYWYRQLPEEGLKFMVYLQKENIIDESGMPKERFSAEFPKEGPSILRIQQVVRGDSAAYFCASSPGLDFDTQYFGPGTRLTVL.

The rearrangement links TRBV5-4 to TRBJ2-1; possibly TRBD2 for D (6 bases). The germline V and J ends were trimmed by 3 bases and 12 bases, with 25 bases remaining between them. Per the germline V gene, CDR1 is SGHNT and CDR2 is YYREEE (reference sequence). The CDR3 sequence is 16 residues long. Here the CDR3 reads CASSSGPLLTEGSQFF. The CDR3 nucleotides read TGTGCCAGCAGCTCCGGGCCCTTGCTGACGGAGGGTTCGCAGTTCTTC.

V gene TRBV3-1 (or the pseudogene TRBV3-2) combines with J gene TRBJ2-1, with 13 bases matching TRBD2. V lost 5 bases, J lost 7 bases, and 5 bases stayed unmatched. Germline lookup yields CDR1 LGHDT and CDR2 YNNKEL (reference sequence). The CDR3 consists of 15 residues. CDR3 bases: TGTGCCAGCAGCGGAGGACTAGCGGGGGTAAATGAGCAGTTCTTC. This gives the protein CASSGGLAGVNEQFF.

This chain links TRBV7-2 with TRBJ1-6, with D possibly being TRBD1 (5 bases). CDR3 length: 14 amino acids. Germline lookup yields CDR1 SGHTA and CDR2 FQGNSA. V was trimmed by 1 base and J by 9 bases, leaving 10 bases between them. CDR3 amino acids: CASSLGQGTSPLHF. The CDR3 nucleotides read TGTGCCAGCAGCTTAGGGCAGGGAACTTCACCCCTCCACTTT. The full variable domain, rest sourced from reference TRBV7-2 and TRBJ1-6, is GAGVSQSPSNKVTEKGKDVELRCDPISGHTALYWYRQSLGQGLEFLIYFQGNSAPDKSGLPSDRFSAERTGGSVSTLTIQRTQQEDSAVYLCASSLGQGTSPLHFGNGTRLTVT.

The chain combines TRBV3-1 (or the pseudogene TRBV3-2) with TRBJ2-6, with D maybe TRBD2 (5 bases). The CDR3 runs 15 residues. Germline V CDR1 and CDR2: LGHDT, YNNKEL (reference sequence). Between the trimmed V and J ends, which lost 3 bases and 2 bases, there was a span of 8 bases. The CDR3 loop is CASSQPGAGANVLTF. The CDR3 nucleotides are TGTGCCAGCAGCCAGCCCGGGGCTGGGGCCAACGTCCTGACTTTC.

In its sample, this clone was seen once. This sequence joins TRBV6-5 and TRBJ2-7; the D gene is possibly TRBD1 (6 bases). This CDR3 has 12 residues. V was clipped by 8 bases and J by 1 base, with 9 bases between them. Per the germline V gene, CDR1 is MNHEY and CDR2 is SVGAGI. The DNA of the CDR3 is TGTGCCAGCGCGGACAGATCCTACGAGCAGTACTTC. This translates into CASADRSYEQYF.

The chain is built from TRBV7-9 and TRBJ1-1; a possible D gene is TRBD1 (5 bases). Trimming pared 3 bases from V and 7 bases from J, leaving 9 bases between. This CDR3 has 12 amino acids. The germline V gene has CDR1 SEHNR and CDR2 FQNEAQ (reference sequence). CDR3 residues: CASSLVGGEAFF. Here the CDR3 DNA reads TGTGCCAGCAGCTTGGTGGGGGGTGAAGCTTTCTTT.

The chain combines TRBV27 with TRBJ1-2, with 12 bases lining up with TRBD1. The germline V gene encodes CDR1 MNHEY and CDR2 SMNVEV (reference sequence). This CDR3 has 15 residues. Losses at the gene ends were 5 bases for V and 8 bases for J; bases not matched to a gene: 9. CDR3 protein: CASSPGDRGLAGYTF. In DNA form, the CDR3 reads TGTGCCAGCAGTCCCGGGGACAGGGGGCTAGCGGGCTACACCTTC.